The rows below give T cell receptor beta chains drawn from one sample of a study of blood T cells in healthy people across ages. TCRdb called the 5' RACE reads again in MiXCR, with one record for every CDR3 protein. The sample carries around 1.7 million distinct CDR3 sequences, 28% recorded once. What was sequenced was blood. The receptors were sampled from a woman aged 30 to 39 in good health. Both conserved end residues are part of each CDR3. The D gene is left open where the match is weak. Clone size is stated in some rows and not others, as once, few, many or a class when expanded.

V: TRBV6-5
J: TRBJ2-7
D: .
size: many
CDR3: CASSYGINGDEQYF
DNA: TGTGCCAGCAGTTACGGGATCAACGGAGACGAGCAGTACTTC

V: TRBV28
J: TRBJ2-3
D: .
size: .
CDR3: CASAGPPSDTQYF
DNA: TGTGCCAGCGCCGGCCCCCCCTCGGATACGCAGTATTTT

V: TRBV5-5
J: TRBJ2-7
D: TRBD2
size: .
CDR3: CASSLAPTSGHYEQYF
DNA: TGTGCCAGCAGCTTGGCCCCCACTAGCGGGCACTACGAGCAGTACTTC

V: TRBV29-1
J: TRBJ1-2
D: .
size: many
CDR3: CSVEGSGAWSGYTF
DNA: TGCAGCGTTGAAGGTTCAGGGGCATGGAGTGGCTACACCTTC

V: TRBV12-3/TRBV12-4
J: TRBJ2-1
D: .
size: few
CDR3: CTSSLALPTDYNEQFF
DNA: TGTACCAGCAGTTTAGCGCTTCCCACAGATTACAATGAGCAGTTCTTC

V: TRBV14
J: TRBJ2-1
D: .
size: .
CDR3: CAGSQEKGAYNEQFF
DNA: TGTGCCGGCAGCCAAGAGAAGGGGGCCTACAATGAGCAGTTCTTC

V: TRBV7-9
J: TRBJ2-7
D: .
size: .
CDR3: CASSSFLGSYEQYF
DNA: TGTGCCAGCAGCTCTTTCCTGGGATCGTACGAGCAGTACTTC

V: TRBV3-1
J: TRBJ2-2
D: .
size: .
CDR3: CASSRGGARGGELFF
DNA: TGTGCCAGCAGCCGGGGAGGAGCGCGCGGCGGGGAGCTGTTTTTT

V: TRBV5-6
J: TRBJ2-1
D: TRBD1
size: many
CDR3: CATQDREWNEQFF
DNA: TGTGCCACCCAGGACAGGGAGTGGAATGAGCAGTTCTTC

V: TRBV6-6
J: TRBJ2-5
D: TRBD1
size: few
CDR3: CAAQTGGQETQYF
DNA: TGTGCCGCTCAGACAGGGGGCCAAGAGACCCAGTACTTC

V: TRBV10-3
J: TRBJ2-3
D: .
size: .
CDR3: CAISGASEGHVTQYF
DNA: TGTGCCATCAGTGGGGCTAGCGAGGGTCACGTTACGCAGTATTTT

V: TRBV12-3/TRBV12-4
J: TRBJ1-4
D: .
size: once
CDR3: CASSPTTVREKLFF
DNA: TGTGCCAGCAGTCCAACGACAGTCCGTGAAAAACTGTTTTTT

V: TRBV9
J: TRBJ2-7
D: .
size: .
CDR3: CASSVDGSGSSYEQYF
DNA: TGTGCCAGCAGCGTAGACGGTAGCGGAAGCTCCTACGAGCAGTACTTC

V: TRBV18
J: TRBJ2-7
D: .
size: .
CDR3: CASSSPRNGYEQYF
DNA: TGTGCCAGCTCATCGCCCAGAAATGGATACGAGCAGTACTTC

V: TRBV20-1
J: TRBJ2-1
D: TRBD2
size: .
CDR3: CSARDVAGVGETQFF
DNA: TGCAGTGCTAGAGATGTCGCGGGAGTAGGGGAGACCCAGTTCTTC

V: TRBV7-9
J: TRBJ2-1
D: .
size: .
CDR3: CASSRFDPDNEQFF
DNA: TGTGCCAGCAGCAGATTTGACCCTGACAATGAGCAGTTCTTC

V: TRBV12-3/TRBV12-4
J: TRBJ1-1
D: TRBD1
size: few
CDR3: CASSALRTGTEAFF
DNA: TGTGCCAGCAGTGCGCTACGGACAGGGACTGAAGCTTTCTTT